This TCR beta chain was profiled in a study of T-cell memory formation after mild COVID-19. Study results and caveats: CD8+ contracting clones occupied EMRA, while CD4+ ones occupied mainly CM and EM. The study found balanced CD4/CD8 in clones contracting day 15 to 85 and a CD4+ lean in later expanders.

Trimming removed 3 bases from V and 6 bases from J, with 12 bases in between. This CDR3 region has 14 residues. The germline CDR1 and CDR2 sequences are SGHVS and FQNEAQ. This clonotype was found a few times. Its antigen remains unknown. TCRdb re-called the 5' RACE reads with MiXCR, one entry per CDR3 protein. The table lists about 560,000 distinct CDR3 sequences, 15% to 20% of them singletons. Sequences were obtained from PBMCs or a T cell subset sorted from them (not recorded which). This clonotype was obtained from an adult woman who had mild COVID-19 (a few samples of this study predate the infection). Cell type and time point are not known. The chain uses TRBV7-8 and TRBJ2-1, with D tentatively TRBD1 or TRBD2 (5 bases each). The CDR3 DNA sequence: TGTGCCAGCAGCTTTGGGGGATTAGGCAATGAGCAGTTCTTC. It translates to CASSFGGLGNEQFF.